This T cell receptor beta chain is drawn from a study of shared clonotypes between healthy human individuals. It was CD45RO-negative cells, positively selected for CCR7, that made up naive CD8 cells, with terminally differentiated effector memory CD45RA+ cells excluded. This CDR3 is built from 14 residues. The V end lost 3 bases, the J end lost 8 bases, and 16 bases lay between the germline ends. Germline lookup yields CDR1 MDHEN and CDR2 SYDVKM. Generated by immunoSEQ multiplex PCR, the TCRdb table keeps only in-frame clones and is missing some. The sample carries some 2.1 million clones, around 93% recorded once.

V gene TRBV28 combines with J gene TRBJ1-1, with a tentative D call TRBD1 (6 bases). The clonotype was recovered from a man younger than 35 in good health. Some clones in this sample may be carry-over from other donors' samples. Sample: naive CD8+ T cells from PBMCs. CDR3: CASSLGGGEIEAFF. The CDR3 DNA sequence: TGTGCCAGCAGTTTGGGAGGGGGGGAAATAGAAGCTTTCTTT.